The clone carrying this T cell receptor (beta chain) has a count of ten or more. This specimen belongs to a study of T cells in Graves' hyperthyroidism and ophthalmopathy. Amplification of TCR beta CDR3 regions was performed using RNA transcripts as template. HTBI primers drove first-round RT-PCR of the TCR CDR3. MiXCR, applied by TCRdb to the multiplex PCR reads, yields one record per CDR3 protein. The repertoire holds around 200,000 distinct CDR3 sequences, with about a sixth as singletons. Trimming removed 0 bases from V and 5 bases from J; junction bases left unmatched: 6. This CDR3 contains 15 residues. CDR1 is SGHTA, CDR2 FQGNSA, per germline. Absent ophthalmopathy progression within 18 months defined stable Graves' hyperthyroidism. Hyperthyroidism was newly diagnosed in patients aged 18 to 65 (duration under 2 months). Clinical symptoms, serum thyroxine, TRAb, thyroid ultrasound and orbital computed tomography established diagnosis.

Sequencing input: blood. The TCR originated in a man between 40 and 49 years old with Graves' hyperthyroidism. This sequence joins TRBV7-2 and TRBJ2-5; 7 nucleotides match TRBD1. The CDR3 loop is CASSLAGRGFETQYF. In DNA form, the CDR3 reads TGTGCCAGCAGCTTAGCGGGCAGGGGGTTTGAGACCCAGTACTTC.